Listed below are T cell receptor beta chains from one sample, sequenced in a study of early T cells in non-severe SARS-CoV-2 infection. Using its own MiXCR run on the 5' RACE reads, TCRdb lists one record per CDR3 protein. Of 45,000 to 60,000 distinct CDR3 sequences in the sample, around 8.6% were seen once. The sequences come from whole blood, collected at baseline. Source of these receptors: an adult who was a healthcare worker with PCR-confirmed SARS-CoV-2 infection or an uninfected control (not recorded which). CDR3s include the opening cysteine and the closing phenylalanine or tryptophan. D genes are given only for firm matches. Not all rows give a size; the values are once, few, many and, for expanded clones, a class.

TRBJ1-1 | . | . | TRBV19 | CASTLGGNTEAFF | TGTGCCAGTACTCTAGGGGGGAACACTGAAGCTTTCTTT
TRBJ2-7 | TRBD1 | . | TRBV5-5 | CASSLPTRQGTKYEQYF | TGTGCCAGCAGCCTTCCCACTCGACAGGGGACCAAATACGAGCAGTACTTC
TRBJ2-1 | TRBD1 | . | TRBV24-1 | CATSQGTGGDEQFF | TGTGCCACCAGTCAAGGGACAGGGGGCGATGAGCAGTTCTTC
TRBJ2-5 | . | many | TRBV7-2 | CASSLPQETQYF | TGTGCCAGCAGCTTACCACAAGAGACCCAGTACTTC
TRBJ2-1 | . | . | TRBV12-5 | CASKDRFSYNEQFF | TGTGCTAGCAAGGACCGCTTTTCCTACAATGAGCAGTTCTTC
TRBJ2-1 | TRBD2 | few | TRBV29-1 | CSVGLREGEQFF | TGCAGCGTTGGGTTGCGGGAGGGCGAGCAGTTCTTC
TRBJ2-7 | . | many | TRBV21-1 | CASSKVEGWNEQYF | TGTGCCAGCAGCAAAGTCGAGGGTTGGAACGAGCAGTACTTC
TRBJ2-1 | . | few | TRBV11-2 | CASSLDLLGRSHPAPNEQFF | TGTGCCAGCAGCTTAGATCTGTTGGGACGTTCCCATCCGGCCCCTAATGAGCAGTTCTTC
TRBJ2-1 | . | . | TRBV4-1 | CASSVTGYEQFF | TGCGCCAGCAGCGTCACGGGCTATGAGCAGTTCTTC
TRBJ2-5 | TRBD2 | few | TRBV20-1 | CSALGLAGETQYF | TGCAGTGCCCTGGGACTAGCGGGAGAGACCCAGTACTTC
TRBJ2-6 | . | few | TRBV9 | CASSVEGRSGANVLTF | TGTGCCAGCAGCGTAGAAGGGCGCTCTGGGGCCAACGTCCTGACTTTC
TRBJ2-5 | . | few | TRBV6-2/TRBV6-3 | CASSYSGGRGETQYF | TGTGCCAGCAGTTACTCCGGAGGGCGAGGAGAGACCCAGTACTTC
TRBJ1-3 | . | few | TRBV6-1 | CASSEGRGNTIYF | TGTGCCAGCAGTGAGGGGCGCGGAAACACCATATATTTT
TRBJ2-7 | . | few | TRBV11-1 | CASSSRPAPYEQYF | TGTGCCAGCAGCTCCCGACCAGCGCCCTACGAGCAGTACTTC
TRBJ2-6 | . | many | TRBV7-3 | CASSFRTASGANVLTF | TGTGCCAGCAGCTTCCGGACGGCGTCTGGGGCCAACGTCCTGACTTTC
TRBJ2-5 | . | few | TRBV24-1 | CATSDLAGTQETQYF | TGTGCCACCAGTGATTTAGCAGGGACTCAAGAGACCCAGTACTTC
TRBJ1-2 | . | many | TRBV28 | CATTHRRPGRGFYGYTF | TGTGCCACCACCCATCGCCGTCCCGGCAGGGGATTCTATGGCTACACCTTC
TRBJ1-1 | . | many | TRBV2 | CASSGTAATEAFF | TGTGCCAGCAGTGGGACAGCAGCCACTGAAGCTTTCTTT
TRBJ2-7 | TRBD1 | . | TRBV6-1 | CASTKQGDGSYEQYF | TGTGCCAGCACCAAACAGGGGGACGGATCCTACGAGCAGTACTTC
TRBJ1-2 | . | few | TRBV20-1 | CSAENYGYTF | TGCAGTGCGGAAAACTATGGCTACACCTTC
TRBJ2-3 | TRBD2 | many | TRBV2 | CASSRPRTGGSTDTQYF | TGTGCCAGCAGTAGGCCCCGGACGGGGGGTAGCACAGATACGCAGTATTTT
TRBJ2-2 | . | . | TRBV27 | CASSHVGGFATGELFF | TGTGCCAGCAGCCACGTAGGAGGGTTTGCCACCGGGGAGCTGTTTTTT
TRBJ2-7 | TRBD2 | . | TRBV7-7 | CASSLGRGTSYEQYF | TGTGCTAGCAGCTTGGGGCGGGGGACCTCCTACGAGCAGTACTTC
TRBJ2-1 | . | few | TRBV7-6 | CASSLGGNPSYNEQFF | TGTGCCAGCAGCCTCGGGGGCAACCCGTCCTACAATGAGCAGTTCTTC
TRBJ2-7 | . | few | TRBV12-3/TRBV12-4 | CASSLGVGLLSYEQYF | TGTGCCAGCAGTTTAGGAGTAGGACTACTCTCCTACGAGCAGTACTTC
TRBJ2-3 | TRBD2 | many | TRBV12-3/TRBV12-4 | CASSFGGIGTDTQYF | TGTGCCAGCAGTTTCGGGGGGATCGGCACAGATACGCAGTATTTT
TRBJ2-2 | . | many | TRBV25-1 | CASSDEVDEHWSEGGELFF | TGTGCCAGCAGTGACGAAGTTGATGAACACTGGAGTGAGGGCGGGGAGCTGTTTTTT
TRBJ2-7 | . | many | TRBV7-8 | CASSLGGPSYEQYF | TGTGCCAGCAGCCTCGGGGGCCCGAGCTACGAGCAGTACTTC
TRBJ2-4 | . | . | TRBV19 | CASSKANLAKNIQYF | TGTGCCAGTAGTAAGGCAAATCTAGCCAAAAACATTCAGTACTTC
TRBJ2-2 | TRBD1 | . | TRBV7-9 | CASSPRTGRAGELFF | TGTGCCAGCAGCCCTCGGACAGGGCGGGCCGGGGAGCTGTTTTTT
TRBJ2-5 | . | few | TRBV20-1 | CSARGFQETQYF | TGCAGTGCTAGAGGATTTCAAGAGACCCAGTACTTC
TRBJ1-6 | TRBD1 | many | TRBV18 | CASSRDREGSPLHF | TGTGCCAGCTCACGGGACAGGGAAGGCTCACCCCTCCACTTT
TRBJ2-5 | . | few | TRBV5-4 | CANSLQGMETQYF | TGTGCCAACTCCTTGCAGGGTATGGAGACCCAGTACTTC
TRBJ2-5 | TRBD2 | . | TRBV19 | CASRRAGAGETQYF | TGTGCCAGTAGACGGGCGGGAGCTGGCGAGACCCAGTACTTC
TRBJ1-1 | TRBD1 | few | TRBV6-5 | CASSYSWASRTGVAFF | TGTGCCAGCAGTTACTCGTGGGCCAGCCGGACAGGGGTCGCTTTCTTT
TRBJ2-7 | . | . | TRBV20-1 | CSARDGGGVAYEQYF | TGCAGTGCTAGGGATGGAGGAGGAGTAGCCTACGAGCAGTACTTC
TRBJ2-3 | . | . | TRBV5-1 | CASSLLHQSTDTQYF | TGCGCCAGCAGCTTGTTGCATCAAAGCACAGATACGCAGTATTTT
TRBJ2-7 | TRBD1 | many | TRBV29-1 | CSVEGTGDEQYF | TGCAGCGTTGAAGGGACAGGGGACGAGCAGTACTTC
TRBJ1-1 | TRBD1 | few | TRBV11-3 | CASSLTGEAEAFF | TGTGCCAGCAGCTTGACAGGGGAGGCTGAAGCTTTCTTT
TRBJ2-7 | . | few | TRBV12-3/TRBV12-4 | CASSPPGVRDSYEQYF | TGTGCCAGCAGTCCTCCCGGGGTTAGGGACTCCTACGAGCAGTACTTC
TRBJ1-2 | . | few | TRBV4-1 | CASSQGRAGYGYTF | TGCGCCAGCAGCCAAGGAAGAGCCGGGTATGGCTACACCTTC
TRBJ2-1 | TRBD2 | . | TRBV18 | CASGAGGVEQFF | TGTGCCAGCGGTGCGGGGGGCGTTGAGCAGTTCTTC
TRBJ2-3 | . | . | TRBV7-2 | CASSLEDVSTDTQYF | TGTGCCAGCAGCTTAGAGGACGTAAGCACAGATACGCAGTATTTT
TRBJ2-1 | . | . | TRBV7-2 | CASSSSKGLSSYNEQFF | TGTGCCAGCAGCTCAAGCAAGGGGCTAAGCTCCTACAATGAGCAGTTCTTC
TRBJ1-4 | . | . | TRBV7-9 | CASSLGSALNEKLFF | TGTGCCAGCAGCTTAGGATCAGCACTTAATGAAAAACTGTTTTTT
TRBJ1-1 | TRBD1 | many | TRBV5-1 | CASSMRGQLNTEAFF | TGCGCCAGCAGCATGCGGGGACAGCTGAACACTGAAGCTTTCTTT